One sample yielded the 23 T cell receptor beta chains listed below, sequenced in a study of blood T cell repertoires in COVID-19. The repertoire was sequenced with immunoSEQ multiplex PCR; TCRdb's copy has only in-frame clones and lacks some. The table includes 150,000 or so clones, roughly 84% detected once. The sample consisted of PBMCs or T cells enriched from blood (not recorded which). The receptors were sampled from a woman aged 45 to 65 who had been exposed to COVID-19.

The rearrangement joins TRBV29-1 to TRBJ1-1; D uncertain. This CDR3 has 12 residues. Looked up from germline, CDR1 is SQVTM and CDR2 is ANQGSEA. V dropped 4 bases and J dropped 3 bases, with 9 bases sitting between them. The CDR3 DNA is TGCAGCGTTGGGGCTGGATACACTGAAGCTTTCTTT. This gives the protein CSVGAGYTEAFF.

This clone was observed a few times. This chain connects TRBV5-4 to TRBJ2-7; TRBD2 aligns across 9 bases. V dropped 4 bases and J dropped 3; count of bases not matched to a gene: 5. CDR3 length: 14 amino acids. The V gene's germline CDR1 is SGHNT and CDR2 YYREEE (reference sequence). The CDR3 reads CASSASGVYYEQYF. CDR3 in DNA: TGTGCCAGCAGCGCTAGCGGGGTCTACTACGAGCAGTACTTC.

This chain links TRBV27 with TRBJ2-7; maybe TRBD2 (6 bases). The CDR3 has 15 residues. Germline assignment: CDR1 MNHEY and CDR2 SMNVEV (reference sequence). Trimming removed 6 bases from V and 0 bases from J, with 15 bases in between. The CDR3 coding sequence is TGTGCCAGCAGGCCGGGACTCCTGAGCTCCTACGAGCAGTACTTC. This codes for CASRPGLLSSYEQYF.

The chain carries TRBV7-6 and TRBJ2-3; 8 nucleotides match TRBD2. The CDR3 runs 16 residues. The junction had 6 bases not matched to a gene; V was cut back by 1 base and J by 3 bases. The germline V gene encodes CDR1 SGHVS and CDR2 FNYEAQ. Here the CDR3 DNA reads TGTGCCAGCAGCTTAGGGTTGGGGACTAGTACAGATACGCAGTATTTT. It specifies CASSLGLGTSTDTQYF.

This chain links TRBV5-1 with TRBJ2-2; TRBD2 matches at 10 bases. CDR1 is SGHRS and CDR2 is YFSETQ in the germline V gene. The V and J ends lost 1 base and 0 bases, in that order; junction bases with no gene match: 0. The length of the CDR3 is 16 residues. The chain's CDR3 is CASSLLAGANTGELFF. As DNA, the CDR3 is TGCGCCAGCAGCTTGCTAGCGGGAGCGAACACCGGGGAGCTGTTTTTT.

CDR3 protein: CASSRDSGNTIYF. The CDR3 region has the DNA TGTGCCAGCAGCCGAGACTCTGGAAACACCATATATTTT. This sequence joins TRBV6-5 and TRBJ1-3; D is unclear. The V end was cut by 6 bases, the J end by 0 bases, with 6 bases between. The CDR3 has 13 residues. The germline V gene has CDR1 MNHEY and CDR2 SVGAGI.

DNA of the CDR3: TGTGCCAGCAGCCAAACTAGCGGTAGCACAGATACGCAGTATTTT. It codes for CASSQTSGSTDTQYF. This chain links TRBV7-3 with TRBJ2-3, with 8 bases aligning to TRBD2. The CDR3 consists of 15 residues. The V gene's germline CDR1 is SGHTA and CDR2 FQGTGA. Trimming took 5 bases from V and 0 from J; bases not matched to a gene: 4. Full variable domain (rest looked up from reference TRBV7-3 and TRBJ2-3): GAGVSQTPSNKVTEKGKYVELRCDPISGHTALYWYRQSLGQGPEFLIYFQGTGAADDSGLPNDRFFAVRPEGSVSTLKIQRTERGDSAVYLCASSQTSGSTDTQYFGPGTRLTVL.

The gene calls are TRBV30 and TRBJ2-3; TRBD2 matches at 11 bases. The germline V gene encodes CDR1 GTSNPN and CDR2 SVGIG (reference sequence). The CDR3 spans 15 residues. CDR3 residues: CAFALAGGWGDTQYF. CDR3 DNA sequence: TGTGCTTTTGCTCTAGCGGGAGGCTGGGGGGATACGCAGTATTTT.

V is TRBV5-4 and J is TRBJ1-1; D is undetermined. The V end was cut by 1 base, the J end by 6 bases, with 10 bases between. From germline, CDR1 is SGHNT and CDR2 YYREEE (reference sequence). This CDR3 has 13 amino acids. DNA for the CDR3: TGTGCCAGCAGCTTGCCCGGTTCCGCTGAAGCTTTCTTT. This encodes CASSLPGSAEAFF.

The chain is built from TRBV7-8 and TRBJ1-2; D is undetermined. With 5 bases removed from V and 5 bases from J, the gap between germline ends came to 18 bases. The CDR3 loop spans 15 amino acids. From germline, CDR1 is SGHVS and CDR2 FQNEAQ. The CDR3 coding sequence is TGTGCCAGCAGCCAATTAGACACCGCCTTATATGGCTACACCTTC. The encoded protein is CASSQLDTALYGYTF. Together with reference TRBV7-8 and TRBJ1-2, the CDR3 gives the full variable domain: GAGVSQSPRYKVAKRGQDVALRCDPISGHVSLFWYQQALGQGPEFLTYFQNEAQLDKSGLPSDRFFAERPEGSVSTLKIQRTQQEDSAVYLCASSQLDTALYGYTFGSGTRLTVV.

The chain uses TRBV27 and TRBJ2-5, with 10 bases that match TRBD2. CDR3 length: 16 residues. CDR1 and CDR2 (germline): MNHEY, SMNVEV (reference sequence). V was clipped by 2 bases and J by 0 bases; unmatched bases: 3. In DNA, the CDR3 is TGTGCCAGCAGTTTAGGACTAGCGGAATACCAAGAGACCCAGTACTTC. Its translation: CASSLGLAEYQETQYF.

This clone was counted between two and nine times. This chain connects TRBV14 to TRBJ2-2, with D possibly TRBD1 on 6 matching bases. CDR1 and CDR2 (germline): SGHDN, FVKESK. CDR3 size: 15 residues. V was pared by 4 bases and J by 4 bases, with 13 bases between. The CDR3 spells CASSRRQGLTGELFF. The CDR3 DNA sequence: TGTGCCAGCAGCCGGAGGCAGGGGCTCACCGGGGAGCTGTTTTTT.

This clone turned up a few times. The rearrangement uses TRBV3-1 (or the pseudogene TRBV3-2) and TRBJ2-5; 8 bases are a match to TRBD2. CDR3 size: 16 residues. Germline CDR1 LGHDT, CDR2 YNNKEL (reference sequence). V was pared by 1 base and J by 2 bases, with 6 bases of the junction left unmatched. The chain's CDR3 is CASSQGVAGIQETQYF. In nucleotides, the CDR3 is TGTGCCAGCAGCCAAGGGGTAGCGGGGATTCAAGAGACCCAGTACTTC.

The chain joins TRBV19 to TRBJ1-6; 7 bases are a match to TRBD1. CDR1 LNHDA and CDR2 SQIVND come from the germline V gene (reference sequence). This CDR3 region has 15 residues. With 4 bases clipped from V and 7 bases from J, the junction kept 7 bases outside the gene matches. In DNA form, the CDR3 reads TGTGCCAGTAGTAGTTCACAGGGGAGGAATTCACCCCTCCACTTT. It encodes CASSSSQGRNSPLHF.

This clone has a single count. The chain uses TRBV3-1 (or the pseudogene TRBV3-2) and TRBJ2-7, with TRBD2 identical over 7 bases. The CDR3 totals 15 residues. The junction had 9 bases not matched to a gene; V was cut back by 4 bases and J by 3 bases. Germline V gene sequence: CDR1 LGHDT, CDR2 YNNKEL (reference sequence). CDR3 in amino acids: CASSPQGAGSYEQYF. Here the CDR3 DNA reads TGTGCCAGCAGCCCCCAAGGAGCGGGGAGCTACGAGCAGTACTTC.

Here the CDR3 DNA reads TGTGCCAGCAGTAACATACGGGCTAATGAAAAACTGTTTTTT. Translated, it gives CASSNIRANEKLFF. V and J are TRBV2 and TRBJ1-4; unclear D gene. The ends were cut back, 5 bases at V and 3 bases at J, with 10 bases in the middle. CDR3 length: 14 residues. The germline V gene encodes CDR1 SNHLY and CDR2 FYNNEI. The full variable domain, completed using reference TRBV2 and TRBJ1-4, is EPEVTQTPSHQVTQMGQEVILRCVPISNHLYFYWYRQILGQKVEFLVSFYNNEISEKSEIFDDQFSVERPDGSNFTLKIRSTKLEDSAMYFCASSNIRANEKLFFGSGTQLSVL.

This clone was seen a few times. This sequence joins TRBV6-6 and TRBJ2-7; D unresolved. This CDR3 has 14 amino acids. V lost 0 bases, J lost 1 base, and 7 bases lay in between. CDR1 and CDR2 from the germline V gene are MNHNY and SVGAGI (reference sequence). The CDR3 region has the DNA TGTGCCAGCAGTTACTCGACTGCGTCCTACGAGCAGTACTTC. Protein: CASSYSTASYEQYF.

J is TRBJ1-2 and V is TRBV27, with 7 bases that match TRBD1. CDR1 and CDR2 from the germline V gene are MNHEY and SMNVEV (reference sequence). The CDR3 is 14 amino acids. Trimming at V came to 5 bases and at J to 4 bases, leaving 7 bases not matched to a gene. Here the CDR3 DNA reads TGTGCCAGCAGTCCCAGGGGACAGCTCTATGGCTACACCTTC. As protein: CASSPRGQLYGYTF.

This clone was counted between two and nine times. The rearrangement links TRBV5-1 to TRBJ1-2; D is perhaps TRBD1 (5 bases). V lost 3 bases, J lost 5 bases, and 8 bases lay in between. This CDR3 comprises 12 residues. Per germline, CDR1 SGHRS and CDR2 YFSETQ. The CDR3: CASSSGRYGYTF. For the CDR3, the DNA is TGCGCCAGCAGCTCAGGGCGATATGGCTACACCTTC.

This clone has a single count. The V gene is TRBV6-6, the J gene TRBJ1-1; D is uncertain. This CDR3 spans 8 amino acids. V lost 10 bases and J lost 6, with 3 bases in between. CDR1 is MNHNY and CDR2 is SVGAGI in the germline V gene (reference sequence). CDR3 protein: CATSEAFF. In DNA form, the CDR3 reads TGTGCCACTTCTGAAGCTTTCTTT.

The rearrangement joins TRBV5-1 to TRBJ1-3; D gene uncertain. With 0 bases removed from V and 2 bases from J, the gap between germline ends came to 9 bases. The CDR3 runs 15 residues. Germline assignment: CDR1 SGHRS and CDR2 YFSETQ. The CDR3 loop reads CASSLVAGPGNTIYF. The CDR3 DNA follows: TGCGCCAGCAGCTTGGTCGCGGGTCCTGGAAACACCATATATTTT.

The genes are TRBV2 and TRBJ1-2; D gene ambiguous. From germline, CDR1 is SNHLY and CDR2 FYNNEI. V shed 0 bases and J shed 4 bases, with 18 bases lying between them. The CDR3 loop spans 17 amino acids. CDR3 sequence reads: CASSEAGRSASSYGYTF. For the CDR3, the DNA is TGTGCCAGCAGTGAAGCCGGCAGGTCAGCCAGCTCCTATGGCTACACCTTC.

This rearrangement joins TRBV5-4 to TRBJ1-3, with unresolved D. Germline V lookup: CDR1 SGHNT, CDR2 YYREEE (reference sequence). V shed 4 bases and J shed 0 bases, with 20 bases lying between them. This CDR3 has 18 amino acids. For the CDR3, the DNA is TGTGCCAGCAGCCGGCGGAGGGAATTAGGCCGCTCTGGAAACACCATATATTTT. This gives the protein CASSRRRELGRSGNTIYF.